This T cell receptor beta chain is from a study of blood T cells in healthy people across ages. Whole-study findings and limits: As naive T cell percentage varied, TCR beta diversity correlated strongly with it.

As regards this clonotype: Antigen: not known.

A second PCR of about 7 to 12 cycles used a sample-barcoded 5' primer and a J-beta primer mix. Every sample gave at least 3 million paired-end reads containing CDR3. Each CDR3 protein gets one entry after TCRdb re-called the 5' RACE reads with MiXCR. In the table there are roughly 1,500,000 distinct CDR3 sequences, about 32% of which are singletons. The CDR3 contains 16 residues. The V and J ends lost 0 bases and 6 bases, in that order; junction bases with no gene match: 8. Germline assignment: CDR1 DFQATT and CDR2 SNEGSKA (reference sequence). The rearrangement joins TRBV20-1 to TRBJ2-2; 9 nucleotides align to TRBD1. This TCR was sampled from a woman in her twenties or thirties in good health. Sequencing was performed on blood. The CDR3 DNA follows: TGCAGTGCTAGAGATTCGGCGACAGGGGGGGCCGGGGAGCTGTTTTTT. Its translation is CSARDSATGGAGELFF.